This T cell receptor beta chain was sequenced during a study of Ad26.COV2.S vaccination and SARS-CoV-2 variants. Produced via immunoSEQ multiplex PCR; TCRdb's table is partial and in-frame only. The sample yields some 400,000 clones, 89% seen once. Described treatment: over 15 received Ad26.COV2.S at low or high dose, single or two shots; about 5 received placebo; per-sample allocation not given. Day 63 following the first vaccine or placebo injection was when the samples were taken. This TCR came from a person aged 18 to 59 who received the Ad26.COV2.S COVID-19 vaccine or a placebo. This specimen consisted of peripheral blood, obtained in a trial of Ad26.COV2.S vaccine versus placebo.

The DNA of the CDR3 is TGTGCCAGCAGCTCGGGACTCCCCTCCTACGAGCAGTACTTC. Amino acids: CASSSGLPSYEQYF. The chain has TRBV13 and TRBJ2-7; perhaps TRBD2 as D (6 bases). The length of the CDR3 is 14 residues. Germline V gene data show CDR1 as PRHDT and CDR2 as FYEKMQ (reference sequence). V lost 4 bases, J lost 0 bases, and 10 bases lay in between.